These 31 T cell receptor beta chains were sequenced from one sample in a study of shared clonotypes between healthy human individuals. Produced via immunoSEQ multiplex PCR; TCRdb's table is partial and in-frame only. Altogether 1,100,000 or so clones are present, about 80% being singletons, with the ten largest covering approximately 0.52%. The specimen sequenced was memory CD4+ T cells from PBMCs. Documented subset: CD45RA-negative fraction. These receptors were collected from a man aged 18 to 35 in good health. Some clones in this sample may be carry-over from other donors' samples.

The chain combines TRBV7-8 with TRBJ1-2; tentatively, D is TRBD1 (5 bases). The CDR3 length is 19 residues. V was cut by 5 bases and J by 2 bases, with 27 bases left in between. The germline V gene has CDR1 SGHVS and CDR2 FQNEAQ. In DNA form, the CDR3 reads TGTGCCAGCAGCCCCCTGGGACCAACGGGATGGTGGGAAAACTATGGCTACACCTTC. Its translation is CASSPLGPTGWWENYGYTF.

This clone was picked up a small number of times. J is TRBJ1-1 and V is TRBV20-1; possibly TRBD1 for D (5 bases). The CDR3 loop spans 11 amino acids. The germline CDR1 and CDR2 sequences are DFQATT and SNEGSKA (reference sequence). V shed 3 bases and J shed 3 bases, with 5 bases lying between them. CDR3 nucleotides: TGCAGTGCTAGGACAGACACTGAAGCTTTCTTT. Residues: CSARTDTEAFF.

The V gene is TRBV7-2, the J gene TRBJ2-7; the D is unclear. This CDR3 spans 11 amino acids. CDR1 is SGHTA and CDR2 is FQGNSA in the germline V gene. Trimming removed 3 bases from V and 5 bases from J, with 5 bases in between. The DNA of the CDR3 is TGTGCCAGCAGCTTTAGTAACGAGCAGTACTTC. This codes for CASSFSNEQYF.

The V and J genes are TRBV7-6 and TRBJ1-2; D perhaps matches TRBD1 (5 bases). The CDR3 spans 13 residues. Germline values: CDR1 SGHVS, CDR2 FNYEAQ. CDR3 DNA sequence: TGTGCTACTGGCTTAGGGCAGGGTGAGGGCTACACCTTC. Its protein is CATGLGQGEGYTF.

This chain uses TRBV5-1 with TRBJ2-1; tentatively, D is TRBD2 (6 bases). The germline V and J ends were trimmed by 3 bases and 0 bases, with 13 bases remaining between them. The CDR3 extends over 16 amino acids. Germline-derived CDR1 and CDR2 are SGHRS and YFSETQ. The CDR3: CASSSGVAASYNEQFF. The CDR3 DNA sequence: TGCGCCAGCAGCTCGGGAGTAGCGGCCTCCTACAATGAGCAGTTCTTC.

The CDR3 DNA reads as TGTGCCAGCACCAGACTAGCGGGGGCCACCGGGGAGCTGTTTTTT. Encoded protein: CASTRLAGATGELFF. This chain joins TRBV2 and TRBJ2-2; 12 bases map to TRBD2. The ends lost 7 bases at V and 4 bases at J; junction bases unmatched: 4. Germline V gene data show CDR1 as SNHLY and CDR2 as FYNNEI. The CDR3 has 15 amino acids.

This clone was counted only a few times. Different DNA sequences within this sample yield the same CDR3. The chain couples TRBV6-1 to TRBJ2-3; D unclear. CDR3 length: 11 amino acids. Trimming pared 5 bases from V and 3 bases from J, leaving 3 bases between. CDR1 is MNHNS, CDR2 SASEGT, per germline. The DNA of the CDR3 is TGTGCCAGCAGTCAAACAGATACGCAGTATTTT. Protein: CASSQTDTQYF.

This chain joins TRBV21-1 and TRBJ1-2; the D segment call TRBD1 is taken from the table without a DNA check. TRBV21-1 corresponds to a pseudogene. The CDR3 has 15 residues. The CDR3 DNA reads as TGTGCCAGCAGCAAAGAAACAGGGTTGGACTATGGCTACACCTTC. This gives the protein CASSKETGLDYGYTF.

This clone was found a few times. Possible read error: a much larger clone is one base away. Other DNA sequences within the sample encode an identical CDR3. V is TRBV30 and J is TRBJ2-5; D is possibly TRBD1 (5 bases). The CDR3 sequence is 14 residues long. The V end was cut by 2 bases, the J end by 0 bases, with 10 bases between. Germline V gene lookup returns CDR1 GTSNPN and CDR2 SVGIG (reference sequence). The CDR3 DNA is TGTGCCTGGAGTCGACAGATCTACCAAGAGACCCAGTACTTC. Its protein product is CAWSRQIYQETQYF. Full variable domain (outside the CDR3, taken from reference TRBV30 and TRBJ2-5): SQTIHQWPATLVQPVGSPLSLECTVEGTSNPNLYWYRQAAGRGLQLLFYSVGIGQISSEVPQNLSASRPQDRQFILSSKKLLLSDSGFYLCAWSRQIYQETQYFGPGTRLLVL.

This chain joins TRBV7-3 and TRBJ1-1, with D perhaps TRBD1 (5 bases). CDR1 is SGHTA and CDR2 is FQGTGA in the germline V gene. The length of the CDR3 is 13 residues. V lost 5 bases and J lost 5, with 12 bases in between. CDR3: CASSTQGGTEAFF. The CDR3 DNA reads TGTGCCAGCAGCACTCAGGGCGGAACTGAAGCTTTCTTT.

J is TRBJ1-5 and V is TRBV10-2; D unresolved. V was shortened by 0 bases and J by 4 bases, with 7 bases between the two germline ends. The CDR3 contains 14 residues. CDR1 and CDR2 from the germline V gene are WSHSY and SAAADI. The chain's CDR3 is CASSESSENQPQHF. The CDR3 bases are TGCGCCAGCAGTGAGTCCTCAGAAAATCAGCCCCAGCATTTT.

The genes are TRBV27 and TRBJ2-5, with 10 bases aligning to TRBD1. This CDR3 has 16 residues. Trimming at V came to 1 base and at J to 5 bases, leaving 7 bases not matched to a gene. In germline, CDR1 is MNHEY, CDR2 SMNVEV (reference sequence). CDR3 DNA: TGTGCCAGCAGTTTATATGGGACAGGGGTGGGGGAGACCCAGTACTTC. Its translation: CASSLYGTGVGETQYF.

This clone was seen just once. CDR3 DNA: TGTGCCAGCAGTGTAGTAGGCCCTGGGGCCAACGTCCTGACTTTC. This codes for CASSVVGPGANVLTF. J is TRBJ2-6 and V is TRBV28, with D uncertain. Germline loops: CDR1 MDHEN, CDR2 SYDVKM. V lost 5 bases to trimming and J lost 2 bases, with 10 bases between them. This CDR3 is 15 amino acids long.

The rearrangement links TRBV10-3 to TRBJ2-3; possible D gene TRBD1, 5 bases. The germline CDR1 and CDR2 sequences are ENHRY and SYGVKD. V gave up 7 bases and J gave up 4 bases, with 9 bases separating them. CDR3 length: 12 residues. DNA for the CDR3: TGTGCCATCAAGGGGTACGCAGATACGCAGTATTTT. It is translated as CAIKGYADTQYF.

This clone has only one observation. The chain links TRBV20-1 to TRBJ2-1; D is unclear. CDR1 is DFQATT and CDR2 is SNEGSKA in the germline V gene (reference sequence). The CDR3 is made up of 11 amino acids. V was trimmed by 7 bases and J by 9 bases, leaving 13 bases between them. CDR3 sequence reads: CSGKIAIEQFF. The CDR3 DNA sequence: TGCAGTGGGAAGATAGCTATTGAGCAGTTCTTC.

This sequence joins TRBV7-8 and TRBJ2-3; no clear D. This CDR3 contains 11 residues. CDR1 and CDR2 from the germline V gene are SGHVS and FQNEAQ. V shed 5 bases and J shed 3 bases, with 3 bases lying between them. CDR3 residues: CASSLTDTQYF. For the CDR3, the DNA is TGTGCCAGCAGCCTGACAGATACGCAGTATTTT.

This clone was found once. A clone one base away is much larger, so this may be a read error. The CDR3 coding sequence is TGTGCCAGCAGCCCGGGACTAGCGGCTAGCACAGATACGCAGTATTTT. Translated: CASSPGLAASTDTQYF. This chain connects TRBV7-9 to TRBJ2-3; 11 nucleotides align to TRBD2. CDR3 size: 16 residues. CDR1 and CDR2 from the germline V gene are SEHNR and FQNEAQ (reference sequence). The junction had 4 bases not matched to a gene; V was cut back by 5 bases and J by 0 bases.

This clone was detected only once. The chain recombines TRBV7-2 with TRBJ2-7; tentatively, D is TRBD2 (6 bases). Germline loops: CDR1 SGHTA, CDR2 FQGNSA. The germline V and J ends were trimmed by 6 bases and 2 bases, with 17 bases remaining between them. The CDR3 sequence is 15 residues long. The CDR3 loop is CASSPTSSVPYEQYF. The DNA for the CDR3 is TGTGCCAGCAGTCCTACCTCTAGCGTACCCTACGAGCAGTACTTC. Filled out from reference TRBV7-2 and TRBJ2-7, the complete variable domain reads GAGVSQSPSNKVTEKGKDVELRCDPISGHTALYWYRQSLGQGLEFLIYFQGNSAPDKSGLPSDRFSAERTGGSVSTLTIQRTQQEDSAVYLCASSPTSSVPYEQYFGPGTRLTVT.

The V gene is TRBV6-6, the J gene TRBJ1-1, with D hard to call. The V end was cut by 3 bases, the J end by 4 bases, with 9 bases between. The CDR3 runs to 13 residues. Germline V gene sequence: CDR1 MNHNY, CDR2 SVGAGI (reference sequence). CDR3 protein: CASSYGESTEAFF. CDR3 DNA sequence: TGTGCCAGCAGTTATGGAGAAAGCACTGAAGCTTTCTTT.

V is TRBV6-1 and J is TRBJ1-5, with D perhaps matching TRBD1 (6 bases). Germline CDR1 is MNHNS and CDR2 is SASEGT. This CDR3 spans 17 amino acids. The V end was cut by 2 bases, the J end by 9 bases, with 23 bases between. In nucleotides, the CDR3 is TGTGCCAGCAGTGAAAATTGGCCAGGGGAAGTCATGGGGCCCCAGCATTTT. Its translation is CASSENWPGEVMGPQHF.

This clone occurred once. The chain combines TRBV7-3 with TRBJ1-1; D is ambiguous. Trimming stripped 5 bases from V and 5 bases from J, with 18 bases between. This CDR3 has 15 residues. Germline V lookup: CDR1 SGHTA, CDR2 FQGTGA. CDR3: CASSVRDWYFTEAFF. As DNA, the CDR3 is TGTGCCAGCAGCGTTCGTGACTGGTATTTTACTGAAGCTTTCTTT.

This chain joins TRBV28 and TRBJ2-1, with D unclear. V lost 4 bases to trimming and J lost 7 bases, with 8 bases between them. Germline CDR1 is MDHEN and CDR2 is SYDVKM. There are 12 residues in the CDR3. The CDR3 here is CASSWSSNEQFF. DNA for the CDR3: TGTGCCAGCAGTTGGTCTAGTAATGAGCAGTTCTTC.

The gene calls are TRBV6-1 and TRBJ2-7; the D gene could be TRBD1 or TRBD2 (5 bases each). CDR1 is MNHNS and CDR2 is SASEGT in the germline V gene. Deletions cut 8 bases from V and 1 base from J, with 9 bases between. The CDR3 covers 12 residues. CDR3 sequence (DNA): TGTGCCAGCTTGGGGGTTTCCTACGAGCAGTACTTC. Amino acid sequence: CASLGVSYEQYF.

The J gene is TRBJ2-7, the V gene TRBV5-1; no reliable D call. Germline lookup yields CDR1 SGHRS and CDR2 YFSETQ. Trimming removed 4 bases at V and 7 bases at J, with 15 bases between. CDR3 length: 13 residues. For the CDR3, the DNA is TGCGCCAGCAGCCTCGCTACCCCTCGGGAGCAGTACTTC. Amino acid sequence: CASSLATPREQYF.

The gene calls are TRBV5-6 and TRBJ1-1; weak D call: TRBD1 (5 bases). The CDR3 length is 14 residues. Deletions cut 3 bases from V and 4 bases from J, with 13 bases between. Germline lookup yields CDR1 SGHDT and CDR2 YYEEEE. The CDR3 loop reads CASSWGDWGTEAFF. CDR3 DNA sequence: TGTGCCAGCAGCTGGGGGGATTGGGGCACTGAAGCTTTCTTT.

V is TRBV6-1 and J is TRBJ1-2; D unclear. The V end was cut by 5 bases, the J end by 1 base, with 11 bases between. CDR1 MNHNS and CDR2 SASEGT come from the germline V gene. This CDR3 spans 14 amino acids. CDR3: CASSTIRGNYGYTF. The CDR3 DNA reads TGTGCCAGCAGTACTATTCGGGGTAACTATGGCTACACCTTC.

This clone occurred once. The V gene is TRBV30, the J gene TRBJ2-3; 14 bases align to TRBD2. This CDR3 is built from 18 residues. Trimming took 2 bases from V and 7 from J; bases not matched to a gene: 14. Per the germline V gene, CDR1 is GTSNPN and CDR2 is SVGIG (reference sequence). CDR3 residues: CAWSHLPPGTSGSHTQYF. The CDR3, as DNA: TGTGCCTGGAGTCATCTCCCCCCCGGGACTAGCGGGAGTCATACGCAGTATTTT. Full variable domain (outside the CDR3, taken from reference TRBV30 and TRBJ2-3): SQTIHQWPATLVQPVGSPLSLECTVEGTSNPNLYWYRQAAGRGLQLLFYSVGIGQISSEVPQNLSASRPQDRQFILSSKKLLLSDSGFYLCAWSHLPPGTSGSHTQYFGPGTRLTVL.

The gene calls are TRBV5-4 and TRBJ2-1, with 7 bases identical to TRBD2. V dropped 3 bases and J dropped 0; count of bases not matched to a gene: 6. Germline CDR1 SGHNT, CDR2 YYREEE (reference sequence). CDR3 size: 16 residues. This CDR3 is CASSSKTSDSYNEQFF. CDR3 in DNA: TGTGCCAGCAGCTCTAAAACTAGCGACTCCTACAATGAGCAGTTCTTC.

The chain couples TRBV6-1 to TRBJ2-7; 7 positions agree with TRBD2. CDR1 MNHNS and CDR2 SASEGT come from the germline V gene. The length of the CDR3 is 15 residues. With 3 bases clipped from V and 3 bases from J, the junction kept 8 bases outside the gene matches. CDR3 sequence (DNA): TGTGCCAGCAGTGATATAAGCGGGACCCACTACGAGCAGTACTTC. Translating it yields CASSDISGTHYEQYF.

The genes are TRBV9 and TRBJ2-3, with TRBD2 matching 9 bases. From germline, CDR1 is SGDLS and CDR2 YYNGEE. With 0 bases clipped from V and 4 bases from J, the junction kept 6 bases outside the gene matches. The CDR3 is 16 amino acids. The CDR3 coding sequence is TGTGCCAGCAGCGTAGAGAGCGGGAGGAACTCAGATACGCAGTATTTT. This sequence encodes CASSVESGRNSDTQYF.

As for this clone: Other DNA sequences within the sample encode an identical CDR3. The chain carries TRBV29-1 and TRBJ2-1; D may match TRBD1 or TRBD2 (6 bases each). CDR3 length: 13 residues. In germline, CDR1 is SQVTM, CDR2 ANQGSEA. The CDR3 loop is CSVPKPGANEQFF. The CDR3 DNA sequence: TGCAGTGTTCCTAAACCGGGGGCCAATGAGCAGTTCTTC.